The 14 T cell receptor beta chains below were found in one sample sequenced in a study of blood T cell repertoires in COVID-19. The repertoire was sequenced with immunoSEQ multiplex PCR; TCRdb's copy has only in-frame clones and lacks some. This table holds some 130,000 clones, about nine tenths found once. Sequenced input: PBMCs or T cells enriched from blood (not recorded which). These receptors originate from a man in his fifties who had recovered from COVID-19.

The chain recombines TRBV5-1 with TRBJ2-3; tentatively, D is TRBD1 (6 bases). V was clipped by 1 base and J by 0 bases, with 9 bases between them. CDR1 SGHRS and CDR2 YFSETQ come from the germline V gene. CDR3 length: 15 residues. CDR3 amino acids: CASSLNGQSTDTQYF. The DNA of the CDR3 is TGCGCCAGCAGCTTGAATGGACAGAGCACAGATACGCAGTATTTT.

This sequence joins TRBV19 and TRBJ1-2; D may be TRBD1 (6 bases). The ends were cut back, 4 bases at V and 0 bases at J, with 18 bases in the middle. CDR1 is LNHDA, CDR2 SQIVND, per germline (reference sequence). The CDR3 covers 17 residues. The CDR3 here is CASSNPRTDEANYGYTF. The CDR3 DNA is TGTGCCAGTAGTAACCCCCGGACAGATGAAGCTAACTATGGCTACACCTTC.

This clone was seen only a few times. This sequence joins TRBV6-2 or TRBV6-3 and TRBJ1-2; D is undetermined. In germline, CDR1 is MNHEY, CDR2 SVGEGT. The CDR3 covers 16 residues. Trimming shortened V by 4 bases and J by 0 bases, and 15 bases separated the two germline ends. Here the CDR3 DNA reads TGTGCCAGCAGTTCGGACGGGATAACCTCTAACTATGGCTACACCTTC. Protein product: CASSSDGITSNYGYTF.

V and J are TRBV4-1 and TRBJ1-5; D is perhaps TRBD1 (5 bases). Trimming removed 1 base at V and 9 bases at J, with 16 bases between. Germline V gives CDR1 MGHRA, CDR2 YSYEKL. CDR3 length: 15 residues. CDR3 in DNA: TGCGCCAGCAGCCAAGTTGGGACGGGAGTTCTGCCCCAGCATTTT. Its translation is CASSQVGTGVLPQHF.

The chain is built from TRBV5-1 and TRBJ2-3, with D perhaps TRBD1 (6 bases). The CDR3 runs 17 residues. Germline V gene sequence: CDR1 SGHRS, CDR2 YFSETQ. V lost 4 bases and J 0 bases, leaving 18 bases between the germline ends. CDR3 bases: TGCGCCAGCAGCGGACCGGGACACCCGGCTAGCACAGATACGCAGTATTTT. Translated, it gives CASSGPGHPASTDTQYF.

This rearrangement joins TRBV27 to TRBJ1-1; unclear D gene. The CDR3 totals 13 residues. Germline V lookup: CDR1 MNHEY, CDR2 SMNVEV (reference sequence). Between the trimmed V and J ends, which lost 2 bases and 10 bases, there was a span of 14 bases. The CDR3 region has the DNA TGTGCCAGCAGTTTAAAACATGAGCGCCCAGCTTTCTTT. This translates into CASSLKHERPAFF.

V is TRBV7-2 and J is TRBJ2-3; D gene ambiguous. CDR1 SGHTA and CDR2 FQGNSA come from the germline V gene. V lost 1 base and J lost 1, with 12 bases in between. This CDR3 comprises 16 residues. CDR3 nucleotide sequence: TGTGCCAGCAGCTTAGGTCTCAGTTCACGCACAGATACGCAGTATTTT. Protein sequence: CASSLGLSSRTDTQYF.

The CDR3 region has the DNA TGTGCCAGCAGCACGGGACTAGCGGGGGCCCACAAAAACATTCAGTACTTC. Residues: CASSTGLAGAHKNIQYF. V gene TRBV5-4 combines with J gene TRBJ2-4; 14 bases fit TRBD2. The germline V gene encodes CDR1 SGHNT and CDR2 YYREEE (reference sequence). V gave up 4 bases and J gave up 3 bases; unmatched junction bases: 6. There are 17 residues in the CDR3.

The chain recombines TRBV5-4 with TRBJ2-5, with D tentatively TRBD2 (5 bases). V shed 8 bases and J shed 3 bases, with 14 bases lying between them. Germline V lookup: CDR1 SGHNT, CDR2 YYREEE (reference sequence). There are 13 residues in the CDR3. CDR3 protein: CASHRSEEETQYF. The DNA for the CDR3 is TGTGCCAGTCATCGTAGCGAGGAAGAGACCCAGTACTTC.

The J gene is TRBJ1-5, the V gene TRBV3-1 (or the pseudogene TRBV3-2), with D perhaps TRBD1 (5 bases). Trimming pared 2 bases from V and 7 bases from J, leaving 12 bases between. From germline, CDR1 is LGHDT and CDR2 YNNKEL (reference sequence). This CDR3 has 14 amino acids. Here the CDR3 reads CASSQNRYFQPQHF. The CDR3 nucleotides are TGTGCCAGCAGCCAAAACAGGTACTTCCAGCCCCAGCATTTT.

This chain uses TRBV24-1 with TRBJ1-5, with D possibly being TRBD1 (5 bases). Deletions cut 5 bases from V and 4 bases from J, with 26 bases between. Germline CDR1 reads KGHDR; CDR2 reads SFDVKD. This CDR3 has 19 residues. The CDR3 region is CATSGTSGGRATPNQPQHF. The CDR3 DNA reads as TGTGCCACCAGTGGGACTTCCGGGGGGAGGGCCACCCCGAATCAGCCCCAGCATTTT.

The chain has TRBV2 and TRBJ2-4, with D possibly TRBD2 on 5 matching bases. V was trimmed by 2 bases and J by 2 bases, leaving 13 bases between them. This CDR3 spans 16 amino acids. Germline V gives CDR1 SNHLY, CDR2 FYNNEI. The CDR3 region is CASSERTIGTKNIQYF. The CDR3 coding sequence is TGTGCCAGCAGTGAAAGGACGATCGGGACCAAAAACATTCAGTACTTC.

The sample holds one count of this clone. V gene TRBV11-3 combines with J gene TRBJ2-2; the D gene is possibly TRBD1 (5 bases). The V and J ends lost 5 bases and 1 base respectively, with 17 bases between them. Germline V gene data show CDR1 as SGHNT and CDR2 as YENEEA. This CDR3 is built from 17 residues. The CDR3 spells CASSPWTAQGNTGELFF. The CDR3, as DNA: TGTGCCAGCAGCCCCTGGACGGCCCAGGGGAACACCGGGGAGCTGTTTTTT. Full variable domain (remainder filled in from reference TRBV11-3 and TRBJ2-2): EAGVVQSPRYKIIEKKQPVAFWCNPISGHNTLYWYLQNLGQGPELLIRYENEEAVDDSQLPKDRFSAERLKGVDSTLKIQPAELGDSAVYLCASSPWTAQGNTGELFFGEGSRLTVL.

V is TRBV11-3 and J is TRBJ2-1, with 11 bases aligning to TRBD2. Germline CDR1 SGHNT, CDR2 YENEEA. There are 18 residues in the CDR3. The V and J ends lost 4 bases and 6 bases, in that order; junction bases with no gene match: 14. The CDR3 region has the DNA TGTGCCAGCAGCTCCACTAGCGGGAGAGTACGTACTCTCAATGAGCAGTTCTTC. Amino acids: CASSSTSGRVRTLNEQFF.